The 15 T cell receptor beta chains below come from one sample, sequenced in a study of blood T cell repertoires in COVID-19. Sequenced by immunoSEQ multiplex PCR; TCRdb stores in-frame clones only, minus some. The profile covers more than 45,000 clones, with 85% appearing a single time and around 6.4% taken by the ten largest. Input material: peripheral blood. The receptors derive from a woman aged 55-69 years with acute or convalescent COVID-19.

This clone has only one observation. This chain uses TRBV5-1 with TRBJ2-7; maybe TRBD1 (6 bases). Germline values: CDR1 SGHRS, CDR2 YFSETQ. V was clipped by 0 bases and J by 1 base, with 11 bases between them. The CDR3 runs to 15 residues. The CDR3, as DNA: TGCGCCAGCAGCTTGGCCGGGACAAATTCCTACGAGCAGTACTTC. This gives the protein CASSLAGTNSYEQYF.

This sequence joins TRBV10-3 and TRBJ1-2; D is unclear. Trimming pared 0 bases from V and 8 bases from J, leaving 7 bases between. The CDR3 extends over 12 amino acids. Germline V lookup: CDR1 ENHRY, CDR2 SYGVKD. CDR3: CAISESVGGYTF. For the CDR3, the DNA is TGTGCCATCAGTGAGTCTGTCGGGGGCTACACCTTC.

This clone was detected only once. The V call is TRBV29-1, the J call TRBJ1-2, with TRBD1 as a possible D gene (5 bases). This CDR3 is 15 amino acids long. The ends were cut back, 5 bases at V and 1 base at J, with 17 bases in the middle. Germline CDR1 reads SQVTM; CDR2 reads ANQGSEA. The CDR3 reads CSVPPTATGNYGYTF. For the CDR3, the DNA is TGCAGCGTTCCTCCGACAGCGACTGGTAACTATGGCTACACCTTC.

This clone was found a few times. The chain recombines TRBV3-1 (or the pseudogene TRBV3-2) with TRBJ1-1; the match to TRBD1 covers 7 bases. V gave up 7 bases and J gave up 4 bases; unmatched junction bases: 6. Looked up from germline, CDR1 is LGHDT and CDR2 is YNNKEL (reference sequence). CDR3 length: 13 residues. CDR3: CASMQGGGTEAFF. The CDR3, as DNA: TGTGCCAGCATGCAGGGGGGCGGCACTGAAGCTTTCTTT.

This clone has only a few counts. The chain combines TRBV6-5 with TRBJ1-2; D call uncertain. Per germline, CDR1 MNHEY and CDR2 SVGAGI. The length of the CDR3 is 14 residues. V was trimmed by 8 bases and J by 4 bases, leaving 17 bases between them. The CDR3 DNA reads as TGTGCCAGCGTTCCCTCTGACATAATCTATGGCTACACCTTC. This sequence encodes CASVPSDIIYGYTF.

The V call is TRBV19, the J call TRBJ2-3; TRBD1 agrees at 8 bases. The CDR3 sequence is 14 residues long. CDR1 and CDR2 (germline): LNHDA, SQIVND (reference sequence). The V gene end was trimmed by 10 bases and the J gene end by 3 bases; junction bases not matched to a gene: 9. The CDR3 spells CATKEQGVTDTQYF. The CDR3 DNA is TGTGCCACCAAAGAACAGGGGGTGACAGATACGCAGTATTTT.

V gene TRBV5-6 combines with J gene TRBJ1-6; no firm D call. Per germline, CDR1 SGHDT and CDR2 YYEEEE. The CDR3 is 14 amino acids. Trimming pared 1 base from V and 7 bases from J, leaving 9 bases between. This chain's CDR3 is CASSLPTENSPLHF. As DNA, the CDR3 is TGTGCCAGCAGCTTGCCCACAGAAAATTCACCCCTCCACTTT. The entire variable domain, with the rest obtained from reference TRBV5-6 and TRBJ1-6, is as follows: DAGVTQSPTHLIKTRGQQVTLRCSPKSGHDTVSWYQQALGQGPQFIFQYYEEEERQRGNFPDRFSGHQFPNYSSELNVNALLLGDSALYLCASSLPTENSPLHFGNGTRLTVT.

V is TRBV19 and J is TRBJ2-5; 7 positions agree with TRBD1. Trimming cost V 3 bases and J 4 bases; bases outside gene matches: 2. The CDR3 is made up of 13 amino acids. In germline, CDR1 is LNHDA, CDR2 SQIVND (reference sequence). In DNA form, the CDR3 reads TGTGCCAGTAGTATCACAGGGGTAGAGACCCAGTACTTC. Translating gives CASSITGVETQYF.

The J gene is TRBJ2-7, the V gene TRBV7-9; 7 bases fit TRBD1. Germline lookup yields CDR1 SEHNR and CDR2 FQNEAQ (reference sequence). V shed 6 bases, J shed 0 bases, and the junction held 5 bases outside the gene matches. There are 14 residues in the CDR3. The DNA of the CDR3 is TGTGCCAGCAGTGGGACAGCCAGCTCCTACGAGCAGTACTTC. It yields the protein CASSGTASSYEQYF. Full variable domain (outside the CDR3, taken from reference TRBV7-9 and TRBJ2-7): DTGVSQNPRHKITKRGQNVTFRCDPISEHNRLYWYRQTLGQGPEFLTYFQNEAQLEKSRLLSDRFSAERPKGSFSTLEIQRTEQGDSAMYLCASSGTASSYEQYFGPGTRLTVT.

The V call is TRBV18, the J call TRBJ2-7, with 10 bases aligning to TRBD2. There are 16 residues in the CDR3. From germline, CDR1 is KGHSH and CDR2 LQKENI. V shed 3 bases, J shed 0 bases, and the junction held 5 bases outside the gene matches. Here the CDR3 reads CASSPPLAGPSYEQYF. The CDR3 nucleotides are TGTGCCAGCTCACCCCCACTAGCGGGACCCTCCTACGAGCAGTACTTC. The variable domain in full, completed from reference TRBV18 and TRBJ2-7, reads NAGVMQNPRHLVRRRGQEARLRCSPMKGHSHVYWYRQLPEEGLKFMVYLQKENIIDESGMPKERFSAEFPKEGPSILRIQQVVRGDSAAYFCASSPPLAGPSYEQYFGPGTRLTVT.

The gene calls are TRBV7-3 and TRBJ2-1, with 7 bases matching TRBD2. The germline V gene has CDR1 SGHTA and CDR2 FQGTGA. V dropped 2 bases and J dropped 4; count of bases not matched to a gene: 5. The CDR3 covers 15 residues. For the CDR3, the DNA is TGTGCCAGCAGCTTATTCCGGGGGGAGTACAATGAGCAGTTCTTC. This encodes CASSLFRGEYNEQFF.

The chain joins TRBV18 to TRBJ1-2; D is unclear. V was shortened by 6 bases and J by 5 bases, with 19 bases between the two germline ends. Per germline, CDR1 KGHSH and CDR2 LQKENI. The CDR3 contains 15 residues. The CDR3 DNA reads TGTGCCAGCTCGCCGGGTCCCGAGCTTTATTATGGCTACACCTTC. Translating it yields CASSPGPELYYGYTF.

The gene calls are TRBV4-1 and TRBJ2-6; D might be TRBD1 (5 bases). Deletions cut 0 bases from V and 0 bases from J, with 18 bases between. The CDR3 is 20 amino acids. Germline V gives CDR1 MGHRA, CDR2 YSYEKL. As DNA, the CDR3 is TGCGCCAGCAGCCAAGACCTGGCAGGGCGCTTCTCCTCTGGGGCCAACGTCCTGACTTTC. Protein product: CASSQDLAGRFSSGANVLTF.

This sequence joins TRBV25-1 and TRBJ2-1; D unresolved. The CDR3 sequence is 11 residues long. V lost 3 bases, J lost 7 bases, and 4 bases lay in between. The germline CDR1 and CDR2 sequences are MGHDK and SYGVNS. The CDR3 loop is CASSDTNEQFF. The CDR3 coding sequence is TGTGCCAGCAGTGATACTAATGAGCAGTTCTTC.

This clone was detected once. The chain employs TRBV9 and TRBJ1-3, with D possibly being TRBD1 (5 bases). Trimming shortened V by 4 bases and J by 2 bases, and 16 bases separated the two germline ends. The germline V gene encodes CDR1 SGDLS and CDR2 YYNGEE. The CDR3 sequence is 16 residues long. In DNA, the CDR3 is TGTGCCAGCAGCAGGGACTTAGATCGCACTGGAAACACCATATATTTT. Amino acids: CASSRDLDRTGNTIYF.